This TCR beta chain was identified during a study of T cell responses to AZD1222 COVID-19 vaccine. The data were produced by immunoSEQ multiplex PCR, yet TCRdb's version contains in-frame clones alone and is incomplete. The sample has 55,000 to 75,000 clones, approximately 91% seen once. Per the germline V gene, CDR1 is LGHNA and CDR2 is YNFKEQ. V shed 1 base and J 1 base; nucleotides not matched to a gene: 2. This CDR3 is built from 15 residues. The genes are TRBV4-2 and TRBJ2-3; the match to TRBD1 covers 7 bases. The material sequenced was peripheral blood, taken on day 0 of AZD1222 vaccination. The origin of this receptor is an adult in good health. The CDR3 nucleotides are TGTGCCAGCAGCCAAGGGGGGACAGGCACAGATACGCAGTATTTT. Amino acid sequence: CASSQGGTGTDTQYF.